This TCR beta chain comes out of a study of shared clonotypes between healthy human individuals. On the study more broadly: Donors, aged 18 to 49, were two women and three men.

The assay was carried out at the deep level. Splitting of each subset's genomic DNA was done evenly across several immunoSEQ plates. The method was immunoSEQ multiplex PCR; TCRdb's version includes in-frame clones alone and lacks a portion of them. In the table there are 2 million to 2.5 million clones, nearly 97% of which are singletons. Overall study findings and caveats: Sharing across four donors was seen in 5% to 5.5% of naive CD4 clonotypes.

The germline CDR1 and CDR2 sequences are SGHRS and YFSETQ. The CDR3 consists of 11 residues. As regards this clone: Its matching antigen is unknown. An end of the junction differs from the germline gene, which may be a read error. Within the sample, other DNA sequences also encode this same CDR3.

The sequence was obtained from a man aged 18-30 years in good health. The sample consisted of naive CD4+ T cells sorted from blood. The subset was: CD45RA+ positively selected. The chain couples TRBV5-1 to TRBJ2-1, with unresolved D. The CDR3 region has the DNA TGCGCCAGCAGTTTGGCCAATGAGCAGTTCTTC. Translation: CASSLANEQFF.